This entry lists 25 T cell receptor beta chains sequenced from one sample in a study of shared clonotypes between healthy human individuals (dated by TCRdb to about 2020). Library preparation employed the immunoSEQ multiplex PCR assay. TCRdb holds this immuneACCESS table with in-frame rearrangements only. Some clones are missing; in checked studies, unresolved V genes explain under half, and the rest has no known cause. The sample records roughly 2,500,000 clones, roughly 93% of which are singletons. The ten largest account for 0.35% to 0.45% of the sample. The sequenced material came from naive CD4+ T cells from PBMCs. The cell subset or site label, read with the paper, signifies: CD45RA+ positively selected. The receptor set was obtained from a man aged 18 to 35 in good health. Some clones in this sample may be carry-over from other donors' samples.

As concerns this clone: Other nucleotide sequences from this sample produce the same CDR3. The chain combines TRBV20-1 with TRBJ2-5; tentative D call: TRBD1 (6 bases). The CDR3 length is 11 residues. V dropped 6 bases and J dropped 5 bases, with 10 bases sitting between them. CDR1 DFQATT and CDR2 SNEGSKA come from the germline V gene (reference sequence). CDR3 coding DNA: TGCAGTGCGAAAAGGGGGGAGACCCAGTACTTC. Encoded protein: CSAKRGETQYF.

The chain couples TRBV2 to TRBJ2-7; D may be TRBD1 or TRBD2 (5 bases each). V was trimmed by 4 bases and J by 0 bases, leaving 13 bases between them. Per the germline V gene, CDR1 is SNHLY and CDR2 is FYNNEI. CDR3 length: 15 residues. CDR3 nucleotides: TGTGCCAGCAGTGGTCGGGACCCAAGCTCCTACGAGCAGTACTTC. It specifies CASSGRDPSSYEQYF.

The chain uses TRBV7-2 and TRBJ1-5, with 7 bases aligning to TRBD1. Germline CDR1 reads SGHTA; CDR2 reads FQGNSA. J gave up 0 bases and V 5 bases, and 10 bases lay outside the gene matches. The CDR3 is 17 residues long. The CDR3 reads CASSTTGRGYSNQPQHF. The CDR3 region has the DNA TGTGCCAGCAGCACGACAGGGCGTGGGTATAGCAATCAGCCCCAGCATTTT. The full variable domain, its missing parts supplied by reference TRBV7-2 and TRBJ1-5, is GAGVSQSPSNKVTEKGKDVELRCDPISGHTALYWYRQSLGQGLEFLIYFQGNSAPDKSGLPSDRFSAERTGGSVSTLTIQRTQQEDSAVYLCASSTTGRGYSNQPQHFGDGTRLSIL.

V is TRBV7-6 and J is TRBJ2-1; the match to TRBD2 covers 14 bases. The CDR3 loop spans 17 amino acids. Germline-derived CDR1 and CDR2 are SGHVS and FNYEAQ. Trimming cost V 5 bases and J 3 bases; bases outside gene matches: 6. The CDR3 sequence is CASSRGLAGAGYNEQFF. For the CDR3, the DNA is TGTGCCAGCAGCAGGGGACTAGCGGGAGCGGGCTACAATGAGCAGTTCTTC.

This rearrangement joins TRBV18 to TRBJ1-3; no firm D call. Germline-derived CDR1 and CDR2 are KGHSH and LQKENI. V was cut by 2 bases and J by 0 bases, with 8 bases left in between. The CDR3 runs to 15 residues. Written as DNA, the CDR3 is TGTGCCAGCTCACCAGAGTCCCGCTCTGGAAACACCATATATTTT. Residues: CASSPESRSGNTIYF.

The V call is TRBV7-9, the J call TRBJ2-2; 10 nucleotides line up with TRBD1. The CDR3 has 16 amino acids. The J segment lost 2 bases and the V segment lost 5 bases, leaving 5 bases of the junction unmatched. Per germline, CDR1 SEHNR and CDR2 FQNEAQ (reference sequence). The chain's CDR3 is CASSQDRGSNTGELFF. As DNA, the CDR3 is TGTGCCAGCAGCCAGGACAGGGGGAGCAACACCGGGGAGCTGTTTTTT.

The V and J genes are TRBV7-9 and TRBJ1-1; TRBD1 is a possible D gene (5 bases). V was pared by 1 base and J by 3 bases, with 12 bases between. From germline, CDR1 is SEHNR and CDR2 FQNEAQ (reference sequence). This CDR3 region has 15 residues. The CDR3 DNA reads TGTGCCAGCAGCTTAGGCCTGGGCAGGGACACTGAAGCTTTCTTT. Its translation: CASSLGLGRDTEAFF.

The V gene is TRBV5-1, the J gene TRBJ1-1; D call uncertain. This CDR3 is 17 amino acids long. The germline CDR1 and CDR2 sequences are SGHRS and YFSETQ. V lost 2 bases, J lost 0 bases, and 17 bases lay in between. DNA of the CDR3: TGCGCCAGCAGCTTTCACGGGGTGTCTTCCCTGAACACTGAAGCTTTCTTT. This gives the protein CASSFHGVSSLNTEAFF. Looking up the rest from reference TRBV5-1 and TRBJ1-1 gives the full variable domain: KAGVTQTPRYLIKTRGQQVTLSCSPISGHRSVSWYQQTPGQGLQFLFEYFSETQRNKGNFPGRFSGRQFSNSRSEMNVSTLELGDSALYLCASSFHGVSSLNTEAFFGQGTRLTVV.

J is TRBJ2-1 and V is TRBV7-2; possible D gene TRBD2, 7 bases. The ends were cut back, 5 bases at V and 9 bases at J, with 23 bases in the middle. From germline, CDR1 is SGHTA and CDR2 FQGNSA. This CDR3 has 16 residues. DNA of the CDR3: TGTGCCAGCAGCAAACAAGTCCACAGGGAGGGAGGTGAGCAGTTCTTC. Its protein product is CASSKQVHREGGEQFF.

This clone turned up a few times. J is TRBJ1-1 and V is TRBV9; 9 nucleotides match TRBD1. The CDR3 has 14 residues. Germline CDR1 SGDLS, CDR2 YYNGEE. Trimming cost V 3 bases and J 5 bases; bases outside gene matches: 5. The CDR3 here is CASSEGTGKTEAFF. For the CDR3, the DNA is TGTGCCAGCAGCGAGGGGACAGGGAAAACTGAAGCTTTCTTT.

The rearrangement uses TRBV5-1 and TRBJ2-1; weak D call: TRBD1 (6 bases). Deletions cut 5 bases from V and 7 bases from J, with 16 bases between. Germline V lookup: CDR1 SGHRS, CDR2 YFSETQ. The CDR3 is 14 residues long. The CDR3 DNA follows: TGCGCCAGCAGAACGGTTGTGGGGGCTAATGAGCAGTTCTTC. Its translation: CASRTVVGANEQFF.

The V call is TRBV7-9, the J call TRBJ2-2, with 7 nucleotides matching TRBD1. From germline, CDR1 is SEHNR and CDR2 FQNEAQ (reference sequence). V shed 4 bases, J shed 6 bases, and the junction held 8 bases outside the gene matches. The CDR3 sequence is 15 residues long. CDR3 protein: CASSSTGEWAGELFF. DNA of the CDR3: TGTGCCAGCAGCTCTACAGGGGAGTGGGCCGGGGAGCTGTTTTTT. The full variable domain, its missing parts supplied by reference TRBV7-9 and TRBJ2-2, is DTGVSQNPRHKITKRGQNVTFRCDPISEHNRLYWYRQTLGQGPEFLTYFQNEAQLEKSRLLSDRFSAERPKGSFSTLEIQRTEQGDSAMYLCASSSTGEWAGELFFGEGSRLTVL.

The chain employs TRBV10-3 and TRBJ1-5; 8 nucleotides align to TRBD1. Trimming at V came to 6 bases and at J to 5 bases, leaving 3 bases not matched to a gene. There are 13 residues in the CDR3. Germline lookup yields CDR1 ENHRY and CDR2 SYGVKD. For the CDR3, the DNA is TGTGCCATCAGGGGACAGGTCCATCAGCCCCAGCATTTT. Its protein product is CAIRGQVHQPQHF.

This clone appeared a single time. V and J are TRBV30 and TRBJ1-2; the match to TRBD1 covers 9 bases. V was clipped by 5 bases and J by 4 bases; unmatched bases: 8. CDR3 length equals 14 residues. Looked up from germline, CDR1 is GTSNPN and CDR2 is SVGIG (reference sequence). The CDR3 nucleotides read TGTGCCTGGGAGACAGGGGGAGGCGGCTATGGCTACACCTTC. It yields the protein CAWETGGGGYGYTF.

The V gene is TRBV2, the J gene TRBJ2-3, with 9 bases that match TRBD2. Germline values: CDR1 SNHLY, CDR2 FYNNEI. The CDR3 has 14 amino acids. V lost 6 bases and J lost 3; bases outside the gene matches: 4. CDR3 sequence: CASRREGLTDTQYF. DNA for the CDR3: TGTGCCAGCAGGCGGGAGGGCCTAACAGATACGCAGTATTTT.

The chain joins TRBV19 to TRBJ1-4, with 9 bases matching TRBD1. Trimming took 4 bases from V and 4 from J; bases not matched to a gene: 7. Germline V gene lookup returns CDR1 LNHDA and CDR2 SQIVND (reference sequence). CDR3 length: 16 residues. The CDR3 is CASSKLPGQGNEKLFF. The CDR3 region has the DNA TGTGCCAGTAGTAAATTACCGGGACAGGGTAATGAAAAACTGTTTTTT.

The chain carries TRBV14 and TRBJ2-7; D is unclear. The CDR3 sequence is 15 residues long. Germline-derived CDR1 and CDR2 are SGHDN and FVKESK. With 3 bases removed from V and 6 bases from J, the gap between germline ends came to 18 bases. CDR3 in amino acids: CASSHPGPLSREQYF. For the CDR3, the DNA is TGTGCCAGCAGCCACCCCGGGCCGTTATCTCGCGAGCAGTACTTC.

This clone has just one count. V and J are TRBV7-2 and TRBJ2-5, with TRBD2 matching 11 bases. Germline V gene lookup returns CDR1 SGHTA and CDR2 FQGNSA. The trim removed 5 bases at V and 9 bases at J, leaving 14 bases unmatched. The CDR3 totals 16 residues. This CDR3 reads CASSDSGTSGVGAQYF. Here the CDR3 DNA reads TGTGCCAGCAGCGATTCCGGGACTAGCGGTGTGGGGGCCCAGTACTTC.

This clone was observed a few times. The chain couples TRBV28 to TRBJ1-1, with D unclear. Germline CDR1 is MDHEN and CDR2 is SYDVKM. The CDR3 covers 15 residues. V dropped 6 bases and J dropped 3 bases, with 17 bases sitting between them. The CDR3 is CASSPSQTYHTEAFF. The CDR3 DNA reads as TGTGCCAGCAGCCCCTCACAGACTTACCACACTGAAGCTTTCTTT.

V gene TRBV2 combines with J gene TRBJ1-2, with 9 positions matching TRBD1. Losses at the gene ends were 6 bases for V and 4 bases for J; bases not matched to a gene: 6. Germline V lookup: CDR1 SNHLY, CDR2 FYNNEI. This CDR3 region has 14 residues. CDR3 nucleotide sequence: TGTGCCAGCAGCCGACAGGGGGAACCCTATGGCTACACCTTC. It specifies CASSRQGEPYGYTF.

V and J are TRBV11-2 and TRBJ2-3; 7 nucleotides align to TRBD2. V dropped 1 base and J dropped 6; count of bases not matched to a gene: 7. CDR3 size: 15 residues. CDR1 SGHAT and CDR2 FQNNGV come from the germline V gene. This CDR3 reads CASSLVSSGYDTQYF. For the CDR3, the DNA is TGTGCCAGCAGCTTAGTGAGTAGCGGGTACGATACGCAGTATTTT.

J is TRBJ1-2 and V is TRBV9; no firm D call. Germline loops: CDR1 SGDLS, CDR2 YYNGEE. This CDR3 region has 13 residues. V was cut by 4 bases and J by 5 bases, with 12 bases left in between. The chain's CDR3 is CASSRASGYGYTF. CDR3 coding DNA: TGTGCCAGCAGCAGGGCTTCCGGATATGGCTACACCTTC. Full variable domain (missing parts from reference TRBV9 and TRBJ1-2): DSGVTQTPKHLITATGQRVTLRCSPRSGDLSVYWYQQSLDQGLQFLIQYYNGEERAKGNILERFSAQQFPDLHSELNLSSLELGDSALYFCASSRASGYGYTFGSGTRLTVV.

The chain recombines TRBV5-1 with TRBJ1-2, with 9 bases that match TRBD1. V was pared by 1 base and J by 8 bases, with 3 bases of the junction left unmatched. Germline CDR1 SGHRS, CDR2 YFSETQ. The CDR3 loop spans 13 amino acids. In DNA form, the CDR3 reads TGCGCCAGCAGCTTGCCGACAGGGGGAGGCTACACCTTC. Protein: CASSLPTGGGYTF.

The V and J genes are TRBV7-3 and TRBJ2-3; TRBD2 might be the D (5 bases). The CDR3 spans 13 residues. The ends were cut back, 5 bases at V and 5 bases at J, with 11 bases in the middle. The germline V gene has CDR1 SGHTA and CDR2 FQGTGA. CDR3 protein: CASSPRRLDTQYF. In DNA, the CDR3 is TGTGCCAGCAGCCCGCGGAGGTTAGATACGCAGTATTTT.

This rearrangement joins TRBV27 to TRBJ2-7; 8 nucleotides align to TRBD1. In germline, CDR1 is MNHEY, CDR2 SMNVEV (reference sequence). With V trimmed by 4 bases and J by 9 bases, 5 bases remained unmatched. The CDR3 loop spans 12 amino acids. This chain's CDR3 is CASSSGTGGQYF. The CDR3 bases are TGTGCCAGCAGTTCCGGGACAGGAGGGCAGTACTTC.